Sequencing of this TCR beta chain was carried out in a study of blood T cell repertoires in COVID-19. Study overall: In each case, the material was cDNA or gDNA derived from T cells, B-cell-depleted T cells, or PBMCs.

Per the germline V gene, CDR1 is LNHDA and CDR2 is SQIVND (reference sequence). There are 12 residues in the CDR3. V was shortened by 8 bases and J by 4 bases, with 11 bases between the two germline ends. In the authors' methods: Reference gene primer amplification in the assay estimated nucleated cell counts. Some clones are missing from TCRdb's copy, which holds only in-frame ones; the method was immunoSEQ multiplex PCR. V and J calls and clone size are copied from that table; D and trimming were computed from the DNA. The table lists 150,000 to 200,000 clones, 80% to 85% of them singletons. The sequencing input was peripheral blood. The V and J genes are TRBV19 and TRBJ1-2; D unclear. The sequence came from a woman in her 70s with COVID-19, enrolled during active disease. The DNA of the CDR3 is TGTGCCAGTTACGGGGTTCCCTATGGCTACACCTTC. Its translation is CASYGVPYGYTF.